The entry below gives a single TCR beta chain sequence along with its context. This entry belongs to a study of blood T cell repertoires in COVID-19. About the research overall: Spain, Italy and the United States supplied samples that represented acute and convalescent COVID-19. In each case, the material was cDNA or gDNA derived from T cells, B-cell-depleted T cells, or PBMCs.

The CDR3 covers 15 residues. V was clipped by 2 bases and J by 6 bases; unmatched bases: 6. Germline V CDR1 and CDR2: SGHRS, YFSETQ. In the authors' methods: Estimation of nucleated cell counts was performed using reference gene primer amplification. The assay was immunoSEQ multiplex PCR, and TCRdb's table has in-frame clones only and misses some. V and J calls and clone size are given by that table; D and trimming were obtained from the DNA. This table has fewer than 250,000 clones, roughly nine tenths appearing once. Input material: peripheral blood. This TCR was recovered from a man between 60 and 75 years old who had recovered from COVID-19. The chain links TRBV5-1 to TRBJ2-5; 11 bases line up with TRBD2. As DNA, the CDR3 is TGCGCCAGCAGCTTATCCTTAGCGGGAGGGAAGACCCAGTACTTC. This translates into CASSLSLAGGKTQYF.